This T cell receptor (beta chain) was captured by sequencing in a study of shared clonotypes between healthy human individuals. Study-wide findings and caveats: Enrolling few donors narrowed the genetic and exposure-history diversity that was represented.

Naive CD8 cells lacked CD45RO, underwent positive selection for CCR7 and left out terminally differentiated effector memory CD45RA+ cells. On this clone itself: The antigen is undetermined.

Deep-level assay runs were performed. TCRdb's table, derived via immunoSEQ multiplex PCR, lists solely in-frame clones and lacks some. The sample carries approximately 2,000,000 clones, roughly 93% recorded once. The specimen sequenced was naive CD8+ T cells from PBMCs. This TCR derives from a man younger than 30 in good health. Some clones in this sample may be carry-over from other donors' samples.

The CDR3 spells CANSFGTGMDTQYF. The CDR3 DNA follows: TGTGCCAACTCGTTCGGGACAGGGATGGATACGCAGTATTTT. This chain uses TRBV6-6 with TRBJ2-3; TRBD1 matches at 9 bases. The CDR3 loop spans 14 amino acids. Trimming cost V 10 bases and J 6 bases; bases outside gene matches: 11. CDR1 and CDR2 from the germline V gene are MNHNY and SVGAGI (reference sequence).